The entry below gives a single T cell receptor beta chain sequence along with its context. Per the authors' pipeline: By means of reference gene primer amplification, nucleated cell counts were estimated. Produced via immunoSEQ multiplex PCR; TCRdb's table is partial and in-frame only. V and J calls and clone size follow that table, whereas D and trimming were derived from the DNA. The sample yields 81,000 or so clones, about 84% seen once. The sample belongs to a study of blood T cell repertoires in COVID-19. About the research overall: Spain, Italy and the United States supplied samples that represented acute and convalescent COVID-19. T cells, B-cell-depleted T cells, or PBMCs provided the cDNA or gDNA that served as material.

This CDR3 is built from 14 residues. V dropped 2 bases and J dropped 0 bases, with 7 bases sitting between them. Per germline, CDR1 MNHNS and CDR2 SASEGT. Sequencing was carried out using peripheral blood. The V gene is TRBV6-1, the J gene TRBJ1-1, with D perhaps matching TRBD1 (6 bases). The clonotype comes from a man aged 50-59 years with active COVID-19. CDR3: CASSERTVNTEAFF. CDR3 nucleotides: TGTGCCAGCAGTGAAAGGACAGTGAACACTGAAGCTTTCTTT.